A selection of T cell receptor beta chains follows, all from one sample in a study of T cell responses to AZD1222 COVID-19 vaccine. Assay used: immunoSEQ multiplex PCR; TCRdb lists only in-frame clones, some missing. Among 150,000 to 250,000 clones listed, approximately 94% were seen once. The sample was peripheral blood, taken 28 days after the second AZD1222 dose. These receptors came from an adult who received the AZD1222 COVID-19 vaccine. The CDR3 runs from the conserved cysteine through the conserved F or W. A D gene is named only where the DNA matches it firmly. Only part of the rows carry a size: once, few, many, or a class if the clone is expanded.

V gene	J gene	clone size	CDR3 length	D gene	CDR3 DNA	CDR3 protein
TRBV3-1/TRBV3-2	TRBJ2-1	-	17	TRBD2	TGTGCCAGCAGCCAAGTATACGGGGGGAGCTCCTACAATGAGCAGTTCTTC	CASSQVYGGSSYNEQFF
TRBV6-1	TRBJ2-1	many	21	TRBD2	TGTGCCAGCAGTGAAGCTTGGATGGGTAGCGGGGGGCTGAGCTCCTACAATGAGCAGTTCTTC	CASSEAWMGSGGLSSYNEQFF
TRBV7-3	TRBJ1-1	-	13	-	TGTGCCAGCAGCTCTAACAAGAACACTGAAGCTTTCTTT	CASSSNKNTEAFF
TRBV15	TRBJ1-4	-	16	-	TGTGCCACCAGCGGCCCCTCCACGGGAACTCGGGAAAAACTGTTTTTT	CATSGPSTGTREKLFF
TRBV5-1	TRBJ1-4	-	15	TRBD1	TGCGCCAGCAGCAAGGGGGCAACAACTAATGAAAAACTGTTTTTT	CASSKGATTNEKLFF
TRBV7-2	TRBJ2-7	-	14	TRBD1	TGTGCCAGCAGCGCCGGACAGGGGATCTACGAGCAGTACTTC	CASSAGQGIYEQYF
TRBV28	TRBJ1-2	-	15	TRBD1	TGTGCCAGCCTAAATGGACAGGGGGCCTACTATGGCTACACCTTC	CASLNGQGAYYGYTF
TRBV30	TRBJ1-2	-	15	-	TGTGCCTGGAACGGCGCAGGGCCCGGGCTAGGGGGCTACACCTTC	CAWNGAGPGLGGYTF
TRBV25-1	TRBJ2-5	once	10	-	TGTGCCAGCAGTGGGGAGACCCAGTACTTC	CASSGETQYF
TRBV7-9	TRBJ1-3	-	16	-	TGTGCCAGCAGCTTACGCGGCACATTTTCTGGAAACACCATATATTTT	CASSLRGTFSGNTIYF
TRBV5-4	TRBJ1-5	-	14	-	TGTGCCAGCAGCTTCGCGGGAGGTGGGCAGCCCCAGCATTTT	CASSFAGGGQPQHF
TRBV29-1	TRBJ1-1	-	12	TRBD1	TGCAGCGCAGACAGGGGGATCACTGAAGCTTTCTTT	CSADRGITEAFF
TRBV3-1/TRBV3-2	TRBJ2-2	-	15	TRBD2	TGTGCCAGCAGCCTACTAGCGGGGGGCACCGGGGAGCTGTTTTTT	CASSLLAGGTGELFF
TRBV2	TRBJ2-3	-	15	-	TGTGCCAGCCCCCTCCTCGGGGGAAGCACAGATACGCAGTATTTT	CASPLLGGSTDTQYF
TRBV7-9	TRBJ2-1	-	14	-	TGTGCCAGCAGCTCTCAGGGGTCCTACAATGAGCAGTTCTTC	CASSSQGSYNEQFF
TRBV7-8	TRBJ2-7	-	14	TRBD2	TGTGCCAGCAGCTTAGGCCCTAGCGGCTTCGAGCAGTACTTC	CASSLGPSGFEQYF
TRBV3-1/TRBV3-2	TRBJ2-2	-	15	TRBD1	TGTGCCAGCAGCCAGGGGACAGGGAACACCGGGGAGCTGTTTTTT	CASSQGTGNTGELFF
TRBV5-4	TRBJ1-1	-	11	-	TGTGCCAGCAGAAAGGAAACTGAAGCTTTCTTT	CASRKETEAFF
TRBV28	TRBJ2-5	-	17	-	TGTGCCAGCAGCCCCTTCCCGGAGACAGGTTTGAGAGAGACCCAGTACTTC	CASSPFPETGLRETQYF
TRBV10-2	TRBJ2-7	-	12	-	TGCGCCAGCAGTGTGAACACCTACGAGCAGTACTTC	CASSVNTYEQYF
TRBV3-1/TRBV3-2	TRBJ2-3	-	12	-	TGTGCCAGCAGCCAAGTCAGGGATACGCAGTATTTT	CASSQVRDTQYF
TRBV4-1	TRBJ2-1	-	15	-	TGCGCCAGCAGCCAAGATCGTCTAGCGCCCAATGAGCAGTTCTTC	CASSQDRLAPNEQFF
TRBV28	TRBJ1-6	-	15	TRBD1	TGTGCCAGCAGTTTCCCCCGACAGGGAAACTCACCCCTCCACTTT	CASSFPRQGNSPLHF
TRBV30	TRBJ2-1	-	11	-	TGTGCCTGGAGTTTGGACCCTAAGCAGTTCTTC	CAWSLDPKQFF
TRBV29-1	TRBJ1-4	-	13	TRBD1	TGCAGCGGGAAGACAGGGGGCAGGGAAAAACTGTTTTTT	CSGKTGGREKLFF
TRBV5-1	TRBJ2-7	-	14	-	TGCGCCAGCAGCCAAATCCAGCCCTTCTACGAGCAGTACTTC	CASSQIQPFYEQYF
TRBV27	TRBJ1-1	-	12	-	TGTGCCAGCAGCTCGCCAAACACTGAAGCTTTCTTT	CASSSPNTEAFF
TRBV18	TRBJ2-7	few	15	TRBD2	TGTGCCAGCTCACCACTGGGGGGGACTAACTACGAGCAGTACTTC	CASSPLGGTNYEQYF
TRBV4-3	TRBJ2-2	-	17	-	TGCGCCAGCAGCCAAGATCTTTTGGCAGGGGTTGGCGGGGAGCTGTTTTTT	CASSQDLLAGVGGELFF
TRBV7-9	TRBJ2-4	-	16	TRBD1	TGTGCCAGCAGCACGGACCGGGACAGTGTTTGGAGCATTCAGTACTTC	CASSTDRDSVWSIQYF
TRBV7-8	TRBJ1-6	-	17	-	TGTGCCAGCAGCTTTACGAGGACCCAGCCCTATAATTCACCCCTCCACTTT	CASSFTRTQPYNSPLHF
TRBV10-3	TRBJ2-1	-	15	TRBD1	TGTGCCATCAGTGATTCAACAGGGGCGGACAATGAGCAGTTCTTC	CAISDSTGADNEQFF
TRBV5-1	TRBJ2-3	-	18	TRBD2	TGCGCCAGCAGCTTGGCCAGCGGACTAGCGGGGGGCGGAGATACGCAGTATTTT	CASSLASGLAGGGDTQYF
TRBV6-5	TRBJ1-2	-	16	-	TGTGCCAGCAGTTACTCCGGCGCCAGGGCTAACTATGGCTACACCTTC	CASSYSGARANYGYTF
TRBV18	TRBJ1-2	-	13	-	TGTGCCAGCTCACCTGACAGTAACTATGGCTACACCTTC	CASSPDSNYGYTF
TRBV18	TRBJ1-2	-	14	TRBD1	TGTGCCAGCTCATTTTCAGGGGGAGACTATGGCTACACCTTC	CASSFSGGDYGYTF
TRBV5-1	TRBJ1-1	once	12	-	TGCGCCAGCAGCTTCGGGAACACTGAAGCTTTCTTT	CASSFGNTEAFF
TRBV12-3/TRBV12-4	TRBJ1-5	-	13	-	TGTGCCAGCAGTTTATACCTCCGGGACCCCCCTCATTTT	CASSLYLRDPPHF
TRBV18	TRBJ2-7	-	13	-	TGTGCCAGCTCACCGGAGTCAGGGACCGAGCAGTACTTC	CASSPESGTEQYF
TRBV3-1/TRBV3-2	TRBJ1-2	-	14	-	TGTGCCAGCAGCCAAGTGCTATCTAACTATGGCTACACCTTC	CASSQVLSNYGYTF
TRBV11-2	TRBJ1-2	-	12	-	TGTGCCAGCAGCTTGGACGGGTATGGCTACACCTTC	CASSLDGYGYTF
TRBV6-5	TRBJ1-5	-	13	-	TGTGCCAGCAGTTATGGGAGGGGCCAGCCCCAGCATTTT	CASSYGRGQPQHF
TRBV12-5	TRBJ2-7	-	12	-	TGTGCTAGTGGTTTGGACAGTTCCGAGCAGTACTTC	CASGLDSSEQYF
TRBV24-1	TRBJ2-5	-	16	TRBD2	TGTGCCACCAGTGACGGACTAGCGGGGGGGCTAGAGACCCAGTACTTC	CATSDGLAGGLETQYF
TRBV7-9	TRBJ2-7	-	14	TRBD1	TGTGCCAGCAGCCAACCACAGGGGGCCTACGAGCAGTACTTC	CASSQPQGAYEQYF
TRBV5-1	TRBJ2-5	-	15	-	TGCGCCAGCAGCTTAAGTGTACGCGAAGAAGGGACCCAGTACTTC	CASSLSVREEGTQYF